This record concerns one T cell receptor (beta chain) sequence. The data are from a study of blood T cell repertoires in COVID-19. In the original processing: Reference gene primer amplification in the assay estimated nucleated cell counts. Sequencing was performed with immunoSEQ multiplex PCR; in TCRdb, only in-frame clones are kept and a portion is missing. V, J and clone size are those of that table, while D and trimming were read from the DNA. The data hold some 300,000 clones, with 90% observed a single time. Clinical history reported by participants formed the basis on which cohorts were assigned. Those designated as exposed participants met a COVID-19 case within 2 weeks before study entry. V was trimmed by 4 bases and J by 9 bases, leaving 14 bases between them. The CDR3 has 13 residues. The germline CDR1 and CDR2 sequences are MNHEY and SVGAGI.

The receptor's source is a woman in her twenties or thirties who had been exposed to COVID-19. The genes are TRBV6-5 and TRBJ2-3; D might be TRBD1 (5 bases). Material: PBMCs or T cells enriched from blood (not recorded which). The CDR3 DNA reads as TGTGCCAGCAGTTTCCTACAGGTTGGGACGCAGTATTTT. Protein sequence: CASSFLQVGTQYF.